One sample yielded the 30 T cell receptor beta chains listed below, sequenced in a study of human T cells and chemical hapten exposure. TCRdb passed the RACE reads through MiXCR, listing each CDR3 protein once. The sample includes some 170,000 distinct CDR3 sequences, about 22% seen only once; the top ten take under 7.5%. The time point denotes: patch test 1, 2 weeks after DPC sensitization. The treatment here: therapeutic diphenylcyclopropenone sensitization with weekly scalp DPC. Sequences were derived from whole blood, sampled in connection with sensitization to the hapten diphenylcyclopropenone (DPC). Source of these receptors: a woman between 50 and 59 years old with alopecia areata. Some clones in this sample may be carry-over from other donors' samples.

The chain has TRBV20-1 and TRBJ2-1, with D tentatively TRBD2 (6 bases). The CDR3 covers 15 residues. Germline values: CDR1 DFQATT, CDR2 SNEGSKA (reference sequence). V dropped 3 bases and J dropped 1 base, with 13 bases sitting between them. In DNA form, the CDR3 reads TGCAGTGCTAGTCGTGCGGGAAAATCCTACAATGAGCAGTTCTTC. It translates to CSASRAGKSYNEQFF.

The J gene is TRBJ1-1, the V gene TRBV10-2, with TRBD1 matching 7 bases. V shed 3 bases, J shed 5 bases, and the junction held 3 bases outside the gene matches. The CDR3 length is 13 residues. Looked up from germline, CDR1 is WSHSY and CDR2 is SAAADI. The CDR3 region has the DNA TGCGCCAGCAGTGAAGCGACAGGGACTGAAGCTTTCTTT. It encodes CASSEATGTEAFF.

This clonotype showed up just a few times. The chain employs TRBV7-8 and TRBJ2-4, with TRBD2 as a possible D gene (6 bases). CDR3 size: 19 residues. Trimming pared 4 bases from V and 6 bases from J, leaving 28 bases between. Germline CDR1 SGHVS, CDR2 FQNEAQ. The CDR3 nucleotides are TGTGCCAGCAGCTGGGAGGCGGGCGGTCCGGCGGTCGGGAGAAACATTCAGTACTTC. It is translated as CASSWEAGGPAVGRNIQYF.

This clonotype turned up a few times. The chain employs TRBV3-1 and TRBJ2-5, with a possible D match to TRBD1 (6 bases). Deletions cut 3 bases from V and 4 bases from J, with 9 bases between. This CDR3 is 13 amino acids long. From germline, CDR1 is LGHDT and CDR2 YNNKEL (reference sequence). CDR3 residues: CASSQQGRETQYF. The CDR3 DNA reads as TGTGCCAGCAGCCAGCAGGGGAGAGAGACCCAGTACTTC.

CDR3 loop: CSARDPRGQYEQYF. As DNA, the CDR3 is TGCAGTGCTAGAGATCCCAGGGGGCAGTACGAGCAGTACTTC. V gene TRBV20-1 combines with J gene TRBJ2-7; 8 bases are a match to TRBD1. V lost 0 bases, J lost 4 bases, and 5 bases stayed unmatched. Germline V lookup: CDR1 DFQATT, CDR2 SNEGSKA (reference sequence). CDR3 length: 14 residues.

This sequence joins TRBV11-2 and TRBJ2-7; D remains ambiguous. Trimming left V 2 bases short and J 2 bases short, with 16 bases between. The CDR3 length is 16 residues. Germline-derived CDR1 and CDR2 are SGHAT and FQNNGV. The CDR3 is CASSLSPFRRPYEQYF. In DNA, the CDR3 is TGTGCCAGCAGCTTAAGTCCGTTTAGGCGTCCCTACGAGCAGTACTTC.

The CDR3 sequence is CASLTGGLKQFF. In DNA form, the CDR3 reads TGTGCCAGCCTAACGGGGGGACTAAAGCAGTTCTTC. The chain links TRBV2 to TRBJ2-1, with TRBD2 matching over 7 bases. Germline CDR1 reads SNHLY; CDR2 reads FYNNEI. This CDR3 is 12 amino acids long. Germline trimming cut 8 bases from V and 11 bases from J; bases unmatched to any gene: 9.

This clonotype has more than one count but fewer than ten. The chain couples TRBV2 to TRBJ2-2, with 9 bases aligning to TRBD2. Germline CDR1 reads SNHLY; CDR2 reads FYNNEI. V trimming: 3 bases; J trimming: 4 bases; junction bases outside the gene matches: 9. CDR3 size: 17 residues. The CDR3 is CASSEEREAPGTGELFF. CDR3 bases: TGTGCCAGCAGTGAGGAGCGGGAGGCCCCGGGCACCGGGGAGCTGTTTTTT.

This clonotype occurred a few times. This chain uses TRBV7-3 with TRBJ2-1; either TRBD1 or TRBD2 may supply D (5 bases each). Germline V gene lookup returns CDR1 SGHTA and CDR2 FQGTGA. The CDR3 loop spans 14 amino acids. Trimming took off 5 bases at V and 8 bases at J, with 16 bases between the two ends. The CDR3 spells CASSIGPGGDEQFF. For the CDR3, the DNA is TGTGCCAGCAGCATCGGCCCTGGGGGAGATGAGCAGTTCTTC.

The chain carries TRBV7-9 and TRBJ2-1; D is ambiguous. The CDR3 is made up of 12 amino acids. V lost 1 base and J lost 9, with 7 bases in between. Germline CDR1 SEHNR, CDR2 FQNEAQ (reference sequence). The CDR3 DNA is TGTGCCAGCAGCTTAGAGGGTAGTGAGCAGTTCTTC. Its protein is CASSLEGSEQFF.

The chain links TRBV6-2 or TRBV6-3 to TRBJ1-1, with no clear D. The germline gives CDR1 MNHEY, CDR2 SVGEGT. Trimming cost V 5 bases and J 4 bases, with 14 bases left between them. This CDR3 contains 14 residues. The CDR3 bases are TGTGCCAGCAGTGACCCCGGCGCCGGCACTGAAGCTTTCTTT. This gives the protein CASSDPGAGTEAFF.

The chain uses TRBV5-1 and TRBJ2-6, with no clear D. The CDR3 is made up of 15 amino acids. Trimming shortened V by 4 bases and J by 0 bases, and 8 bases separated the two germline ends. The germline V gene encodes CDR1 SGHRS and CDR2 YFSETQ. The CDR3 nucleotides are TGCGCCAGCAGCCCCCGGACCTCTGGGGCCAACGTCCTGACTTTC. Translated: CASSPRTSGANVLTF. Looking up the rest from reference TRBV5-1 and TRBJ2-6 gives the full variable domain: KAGVTQTPRYLIKTRGQQVTLSCSPISGHRSVSWYQQTPGQGLQFLFEYFSETQRNKGNFPGRFSGRQFSNSRSEMNVSTLELGDSALYLCASSPRTSGANVLTFGAGSRLTVL.

The chain recombines TRBV7-9 with TRBJ1-6, with D unresolved. Germline V gene data show CDR1 as SEHNR and CDR2 as FQNEAQ (reference sequence). Trimming left V 3 bases short and J 7 bases short, with 16 bases between. The CDR3 length is 16 residues. The CDR3 protein is CASSFGRAEDNSPLHF. CDR3 sequence (DNA): TGTGCCAGCAGCTTCGGCCGGGCCGAGGACAATTCACCCCTCCACTTT.

The chain combines TRBV2 with TRBJ2-7, with D possibly called TRBD1 or TRBD2 (5 bases each). The germline V and J ends were trimmed by 5 bases and 5 bases, with 19 bases remaining between them. The germline V gene has CDR1 SNHLY and CDR2 FYNNEI. The CDR3 covers 15 residues. The CDR3: CASSPGKLVGDEQYF. As DNA, the CDR3 is TGTGCCAGCAGTCCCGGGAAGCTCGTAGGGGACGAGCAGTACTTC. Full variable domain (rest looked up from reference TRBV2 and TRBJ2-7): EPEVTQTPSHQVTQMGQEVILRCVPISNHLYFYWYRQILGQKVEFLVSFYNNEISEKSEIFDDQFSVERPDGSNFTLKIRSTKLEDSAMYFCASSPGKLVGDEQYFGPGTRLTVT.

This clonotype showed up just a few times. This chain joins TRBV11-3 and TRBJ2-5; 7 bases match TRBD1. Losses at the gene ends were 3 bases for V and 5 bases for J; bases not matched to a gene: 3. This CDR3 has 13 amino acids. CDR1 and CDR2 (germline): SGHNT, YENEEA. This CDR3 is CASSFTGVETQYF. The CDR3, as DNA: TGTGCCAGCAGCTTTACAGGGGTCGAGACCCAGTACTTC.

This clonotype was found many times. The CDR3, as DNA: TGTGCCAGCAGCAAAGGACTAGAGTTGAACGAGCAGTACTTC. It yields the protein CASSKGLELNEQYF. The genes are TRBV5-4 and TRBJ2-7, with 7 bases lining up with TRBD2. The CDR3 sequence is 14 residues long. The V gene end was trimmed by 4 bases and the J gene end by 5 bases; junction bases not matched to a gene: 9. Germline V gene lookup returns CDR1 SGHNT and CDR2 YYREEE (reference sequence).

This chain links TRBV7-2 with TRBJ2-2; D uncertain. The CDR3 totals 15 residues. Trimming shortened V by 5 bases and J by 0 bases, and 10 bases separated the two germline ends. Germline CDR1 is SGHTA and CDR2 is FQGNSA. The CDR3, as DNA: TGTGCCAGCAGCCGTGGGGTGGCGAACACCGGGGAGCTGTTTTTT. This gives the protein CASSRGVANTGELFF.

The chain recombines TRBV29-1 with TRBJ2-7, with TRBD2 matching 12 bases. J gave up 3 bases and V 3 bases, and 6 bases lay outside the gene matches. Germline CDR1 is SQVTM and CDR2 is ANQGSEA. This CDR3 spans 15 amino acids. Here the CDR3 reads CSVEQLAGGHYEQYF. The CDR3, as DNA: TGCAGCGTTGAGCAACTAGCGGGAGGCCACTACGAGCAGTACTTC.

This clonotype was found a few times. The V gene is TRBV6-6, the J gene TRBJ2-5; the D gene is possibly TRBD1 (6 bases). The germline V gene encodes CDR1 MNHNY and CDR2 SVGAGI (reference sequence). This CDR3 is 15 amino acids long. The V gene lost 7 bases and the J gene lost 5 bases, with 20 bases spanning the gap. This CDR3 reads CASTTFRGGSETQYF. The CDR3 coding sequence is TGTGCCAGCACCACGTTCAGGGGCGGTAGCGAGACCCAGTACTTC.

The V call is TRBV15, the J call TRBJ1-6; D remains ambiguous. The CDR3 is made up of 16 amino acids. Germline V gene lookup returns CDR1 LNHNV and CDR2 YYDKDF (reference sequence). Between the trimmed V and J ends, which lost 0 bases and 6 bases, there was a span of 12 bases. The CDR3 loop reads CATSREAVSGNSPLHF. The CDR3 DNA follows: TGTGCCACCAGCAGAGAGGCGGTTTCGGGTAATTCACCCCTCCACTTT.

The rearrangement joins TRBV10-2 to TRBJ2-1, with TRBD2 matching 9 bases. CDR1 and CDR2 (germline): WSHSY, SAAADI. Germline trimming cut 0 bases from V and 3 bases from J; bases unmatched to any gene: 6. The CDR3 loop spans 17 amino acids. The CDR3 loop is CASSESSSGAFYNEQFF. As DNA, the CDR3 is TGCGCCAGCAGTGAGTCCTCTAGCGGGGCTTTCTACAATGAGCAGTTCTTC.

Ten or more counts support this clonotype. The chain recombines TRBV7-9 with TRBJ2-2; D may match TRBD1 or TRBD2 (5 bases each). Germline V gene data show CDR1 as SEHNR and CDR2 as FQNEAQ (reference sequence). Trimming took off 7 bases at V and 4 bases at J, with 16 bases between the two ends. The CDR3 length is 15 residues. The CDR3 region has the DNA TGTGCCAGCACCCCCCCGGCCGGGGCCACCGGGGAGCTGTTTTTT. Amino acid sequence: CASTPPAGATGELFF.

CDR3: CASSRQVNTEAFF. In nucleotides, the CDR3 is TGTGCCAGCAGCCGACAGGTGAACACTGAAGCTTTCTTT. The J gene is TRBJ1-1, the V gene TRBV5-5; D is possibly TRBD1 (6 bases). Germline-derived CDR1 and CDR2 are SGHKS and YYEKEE (reference sequence). Between the trimmed V and J ends, which lost 4 bases and 0 bases, there was a span of 7 bases. This CDR3 has 13 amino acids.

The chain carries TRBV12-3 or TRBV12-4 and TRBJ1-1, with D hard to call. With 5 bases removed from V and 0 bases from J, the gap between germline ends came to 10 bases. The CDR3 is 14 residues long. The CDR3 loop is CASSGVQLNTEAFF. Written as DNA, the CDR3 is TGTGCCAGCAGTGGCGTACAACTGAACACTGAAGCTTTCTTT.

This chain connects TRBV10-1 to TRBJ2-7, with TRBD2 matching over 10 bases. With 4 bases clipped from V and 4 bases from J, the junction kept 4 bases outside the gene matches. CDR3 length: 14 residues. CDR1 is WNHNN and CDR2 is SYGVQD in the germline V gene (reference sequence). The CDR3 nucleotides are TGCGCCAGCAGTGTCAGCGGGAGGGCTTACGAGCAGTACTTC. Protein sequence: CASSVSGRAYEQYF.

The V gene is TRBV20-1, the J gene TRBJ2-1; D is unclear. The CDR3 is 16 amino acids. With 2 bases removed from V and 10 bases from J, the gap between germline ends came to 24 bases. Germline CDR1 and CDR2: DFQATT and SNEGSKA (reference sequence). The CDR3 coding sequence is TGCAGTGCTAGAACTGGGCCCAACTTTGGCCCGCGGGAGCAGTTCTTC. Translating gives CSARTGPNFGPREQFF.

This sequence joins TRBV20-1 and TRBJ2-2, with TRBD2 identical over 7 bases. Germline V gene lookup returns CDR1 DFQATT and CDR2 SNEGSKA (reference sequence). V trimming: 0 bases; J trimming: 5 bases; junction bases outside the gene matches: 6. The CDR3 spans 15 residues. The CDR3, as DNA: TGCAGTGCTAGAGAACTCACCGGGAGGACCGGGGAGCTGTTTTTT. Translated: CSARELTGRTGELFF.

J is TRBJ1-6 and V is TRBV20-1, with a weak D call TRBD1 (6 bases). V was clipped by 4 bases and J by 9 bases, with 13 bases between them. This CDR3 spans 13 amino acids. Germline-derived CDR1 and CDR2 are DFQATT and SNEGSKA (reference sequence). The DNA of the CDR3 is TGCAGTGCTAAGGGGGTGGGAGGTTCACCCCTCCACTTT. It translates to CSAKGVGGSPLHF.

The gene calls are TRBV7-2 and TRBJ2-3, with TRBD2 matching 11 bases. Germline V gene lookup returns CDR1 SGHTA and CDR2 FQGNSA. The J segment lost 1 base and the V segment lost 5 bases, leaving 2 bases of the junction unmatched. The CDR3 is 15 residues long. The CDR3 nucleotides are TGTGCCAGCAGCACGACTAGCGGGGGCACAGATACGCAGTATTTT. Translation gives CASSTTSGGTDTQYF.

This clonotype was observed many times. The V and J genes are TRBV29-1 and TRBJ1-1, with D unresolved. Per germline, CDR1 SQVTM and CDR2 ANQGSEA. The CDR3 extends over 11 amino acids. V was shortened by 4 bases and J by 5 bases, with 8 bases between the two germline ends. The DNA of the CDR3 is TGCAGCGTTGTACGGAGTACTGAAGCTTTCTTT. Translation: CSVVRSTEAFF.